This TCR beta chain was captured in a study of siplizumab effects on memory and regulatory T cells. In each sample, roughly 10^5 TCR templates were assayed. The repertoire was sequenced with immunoSEQ multiplex PCR; TCRdb's copy has only in-frame clones and lacks some. Among just over 50,000 clones, nearly 98% were seen once, and the ten largest hold 0.64%. Unstimulated naive, memory, effector memory and TEMRA subsets were sequenced, and this was done in a few donor pairs. The V gene lost 7 bases and the J gene lost 0 bases, with 10 bases spanning the gap. The germline V gene has CDR1 LNHDA and CDR2 SQIVND (reference sequence). The CDR3 loop spans 14 amino acids.

This clonotype was obtained from a human donor in good health. This rearrangement joins TRBV19 to TRBJ1-3; unclear D gene. The sample was naive CD4+ T cells sorted from blood. This CDR3 is CASISVSSGNTIYF. DNA for the CDR3: TGTGCCAGTATTTCGGTGAGCTCTGGAAACACCATATATTTT.